The 5 T cell receptor beta chains below come from one sample, sequenced in a study of neurological immune-mediated disorders. TCRdb reprocessed the 5' RACE reads with MiXCR, giving one entry per CDR3 protein. The sample shows 57,000 or so distinct CDR3 sequences, nearly 10% of them seen only once. Sample time point: longitudinal time-point 2. The sequenced material came from PBMCs. The source is a man younger than 45 in good health.

This clonotype was found many times. The rearrangement joins TRBV5-1 to TRBJ2-7; D is unclear. Per the germline V gene, CDR1 is SGHRS and CDR2 is YFSETQ. Trimming removed 7 bases at V and 3 bases at J, with 11 bases between. There are 12 residues in the CDR3. CDR3 region: CASRSSDYEQYF. DNA for the CDR3: TGCGCCAGCCGCTCGTCGGACTACGAGCAGTACTTC. Variable domain in full (rest from reference TRBV5-1 and TRBJ2-7): KAGVTQTPRYLIKTRGQQVTLSCSPISGHRSVSWYQQTPGQGLQFLFEYFSETQRNKGNFPGRFSGRQFSNSRSEMNVSTLELGDSALYLCASRSSDYEQYFGPGTRLTVT.

This clonotype was seen many times. V usage is TRBV9 and J usage is TRBJ1-2; 8 bases align to TRBD1. The CDR3 is made up of 13 amino acids. V lost 3 bases, J lost 3 bases, and 1 base stayed unmatched. Germline CDR1 and CDR2: SGDLS and YYNGEE. CDR3 region: CASSEQGDYGYTF. The CDR3, as DNA: TGTGCCAGCAGCGAACAGGGGGACTATGGCTACACCTTC. Filled out from reference TRBV9 and TRBJ1-2, the complete variable domain reads DSGVTQTPKHLITATGQRVTLRCSPRSGDLSVYWYQQSLDQGLQFLIQYYNGEERAKGNILERFSAQQFPDLHSELNLSSLELGDSALYFCASSEQGDYGYTFGSGTRLTVV.

V gene TRBV6-1 combines with J gene TRBJ2-7; 10 bases are shared with TRBD1. CDR3 length: 14 residues. V lost 6 bases and J lost 1; bases outside the gene matches: 3. Germline CDR1 reads MNHNS; CDR2 reads SASEGT. Written as DNA, the CDR3 is TGTGCCAGCAGCCGGGACAGGGGTTCCTACGAGCAGTACTTC. It specifies CASSRDRGSYEQYF.

The rearrangement uses TRBV2 and TRBJ2-5; 11 nucleotides align to TRBD2. The CDR3 consists of 15 residues. J was trimmed by 4 bases and V by 8 bases; bases with no gene match: 9. Germline CDR1 reads SNHLY; CDR2 reads FYNNEI. The CDR3 DNA sequence: TGTGCCAGCGATCCCGGGACTAGCGGAACAGAGACCCAGTACTTC. Translating gives CASDPGTSGTETQYF.

The rearrangement joins TRBV7-2 to TRBJ2-7; D is perhaps TRBD1 or TRBD2 (5 bases each). Germline V CDR1 and CDR2: SGHTA, FQGNSA. V shed 3 bases and J shed 7 bases, with 16 bases lying between them. This CDR3 region has 14 residues. CDR3 region: CASSLGRGLGEQYF. For the CDR3, the DNA is TGTGCCAGCAGCTTGGGACGAGGCCTCGGAGAGCAGTACTTC.